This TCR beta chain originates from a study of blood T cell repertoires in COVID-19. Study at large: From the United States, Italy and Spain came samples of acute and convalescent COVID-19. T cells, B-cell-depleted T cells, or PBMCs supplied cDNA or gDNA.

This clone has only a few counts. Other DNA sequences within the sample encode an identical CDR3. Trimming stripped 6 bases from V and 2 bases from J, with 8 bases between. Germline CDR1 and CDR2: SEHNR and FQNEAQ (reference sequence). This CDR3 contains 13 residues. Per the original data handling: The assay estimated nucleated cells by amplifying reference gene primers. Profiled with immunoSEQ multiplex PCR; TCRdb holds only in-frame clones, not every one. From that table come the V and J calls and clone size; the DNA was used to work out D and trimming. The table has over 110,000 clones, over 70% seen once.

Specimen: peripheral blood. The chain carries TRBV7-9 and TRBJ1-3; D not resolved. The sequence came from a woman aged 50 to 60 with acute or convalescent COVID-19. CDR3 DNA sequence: TGTGCCAGCAGGACCGGAGCTGGAAACACCATATATTTT. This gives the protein CASRTGAGNTIYF.